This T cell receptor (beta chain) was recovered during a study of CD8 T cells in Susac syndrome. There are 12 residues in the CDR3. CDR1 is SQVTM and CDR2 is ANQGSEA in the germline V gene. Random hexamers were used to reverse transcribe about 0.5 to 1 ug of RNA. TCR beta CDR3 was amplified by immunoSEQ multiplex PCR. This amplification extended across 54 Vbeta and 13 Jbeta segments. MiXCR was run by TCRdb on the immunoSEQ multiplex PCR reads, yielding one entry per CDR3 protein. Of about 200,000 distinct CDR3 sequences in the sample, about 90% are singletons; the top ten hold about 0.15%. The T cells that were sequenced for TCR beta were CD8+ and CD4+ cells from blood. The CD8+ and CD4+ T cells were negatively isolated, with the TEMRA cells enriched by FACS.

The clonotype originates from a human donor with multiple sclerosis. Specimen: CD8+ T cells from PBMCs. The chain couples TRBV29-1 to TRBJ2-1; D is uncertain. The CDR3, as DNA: TGCAGTCTCTCCAGCTCCTACAATGAGCAGTTCTTC. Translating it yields CSLSSSYNEQFF.